This T cell receptor (beta chain) originates from a study of response to subunit inactivated influenza vaccine. As concerns this clonotype: Lacking the conserved final phenylalanine or tryptophan, this CDR3 likely reflects a read error.

TCRdb reanalysed the RT-PCR reads using MiXCR and keeps one entry per CDR3 protein. The sample shows roughly 550,000 distinct CDR3 sequences, 20% to 25% of them seen only once. This CDR3 spans 15 amino acids. Germline values: CDR1 SGHRS, CDR2 YFSETQ. The V segment lost 6 bases and the J segment 3 bases; nucleotides outside the gene matches: 11. Separately, the same data were catalogued under a study of T cells expressing NK-cell markers. Turning to that study: UMI-tagged 5'RACE template switching yielded the TCR beta cDNA.

The V and J genes are TRBV5-1 and TRBJ2-7; TRBD1 matches at 8 bases. This sequence originates from a man in his fifties who received an inactivated influenza vaccine. The material was CD4+ T cells sorted from PBMCs, obtained approximately 12 days after vaccination. CDR3 DNA sequence: TGCGCCAGCACCGTCGGTATCGGACAGGGCTACGAGCAGTACTAC. As protein: CASTVGIGQGYEQYY.